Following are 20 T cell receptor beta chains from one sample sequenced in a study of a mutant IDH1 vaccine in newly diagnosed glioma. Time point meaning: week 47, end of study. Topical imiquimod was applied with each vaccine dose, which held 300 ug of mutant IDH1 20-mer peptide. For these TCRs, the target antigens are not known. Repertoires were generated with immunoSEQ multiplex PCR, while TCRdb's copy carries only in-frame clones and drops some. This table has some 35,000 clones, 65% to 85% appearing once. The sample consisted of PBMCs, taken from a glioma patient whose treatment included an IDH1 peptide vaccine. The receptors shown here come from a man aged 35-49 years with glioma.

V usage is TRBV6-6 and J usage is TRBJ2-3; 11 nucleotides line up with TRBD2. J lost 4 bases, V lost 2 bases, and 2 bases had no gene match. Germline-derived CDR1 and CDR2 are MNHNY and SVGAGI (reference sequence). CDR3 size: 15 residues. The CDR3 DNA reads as TGTGCCAGCAGTTACAGTAGCGGGAGGGCAGATACGCAGTATTTT. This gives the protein CASSYSSGRADTQYF.

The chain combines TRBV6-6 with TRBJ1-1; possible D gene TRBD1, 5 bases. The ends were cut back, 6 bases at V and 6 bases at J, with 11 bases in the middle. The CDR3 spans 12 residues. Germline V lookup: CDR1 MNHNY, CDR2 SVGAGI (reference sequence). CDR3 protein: CASSPTVSEAFF. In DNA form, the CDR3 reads TGTGCCAGCAGCCCGACAGTGTCTGAAGCTTTCTTT.

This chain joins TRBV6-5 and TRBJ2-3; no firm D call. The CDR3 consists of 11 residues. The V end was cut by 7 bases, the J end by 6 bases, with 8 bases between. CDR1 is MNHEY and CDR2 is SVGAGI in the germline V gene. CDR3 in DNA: TGTGCCAGCAAAAGGGTGGATACGCAGTATTTT. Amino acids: CASKRVDTQYF.

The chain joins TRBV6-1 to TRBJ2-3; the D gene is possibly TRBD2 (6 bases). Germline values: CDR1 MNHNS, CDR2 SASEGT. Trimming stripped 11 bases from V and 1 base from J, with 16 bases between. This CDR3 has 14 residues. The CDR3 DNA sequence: TGTGCCGCCAGGGCGGAGGGAGGCACAGATACGCAGTATTTT. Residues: CAARAEGGTDTQYF.

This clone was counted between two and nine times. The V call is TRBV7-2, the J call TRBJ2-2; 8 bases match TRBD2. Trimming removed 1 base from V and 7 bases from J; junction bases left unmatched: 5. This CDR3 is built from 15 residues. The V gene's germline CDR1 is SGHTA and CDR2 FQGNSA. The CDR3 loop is CASSLGGGSFGELFF. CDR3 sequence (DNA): TGTGCCAGCAGCTTAGGCGGGGGGTCTTTCGGGGAGCTGTTTTTT.

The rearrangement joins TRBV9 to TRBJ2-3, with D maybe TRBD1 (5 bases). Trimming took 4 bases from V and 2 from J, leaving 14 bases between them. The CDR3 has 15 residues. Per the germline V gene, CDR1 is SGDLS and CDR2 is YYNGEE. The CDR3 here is CASSSHRSHTDTQYF. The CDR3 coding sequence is TGTGCCAGCAGCTCCCACAGGAGTCACACAGATACGCAGTATTTT.

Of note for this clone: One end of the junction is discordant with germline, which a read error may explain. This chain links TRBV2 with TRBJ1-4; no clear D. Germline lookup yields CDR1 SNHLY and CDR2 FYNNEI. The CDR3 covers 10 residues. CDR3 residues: CASSEEALSF. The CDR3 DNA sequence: TGTGCCAGCAGTGAAGAAGCCTTAAGTTTT. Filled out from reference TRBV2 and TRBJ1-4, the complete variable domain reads EPEVTQTPSHQVTQMGQEVILRCVPISNHLYFYWYRQILGQKVEFLVSFYNNEISEKSEIFDDQFSVERPDGSNFTLKIRSTKLEDSAMYFCASSEEALSFGSGTQLSVL.

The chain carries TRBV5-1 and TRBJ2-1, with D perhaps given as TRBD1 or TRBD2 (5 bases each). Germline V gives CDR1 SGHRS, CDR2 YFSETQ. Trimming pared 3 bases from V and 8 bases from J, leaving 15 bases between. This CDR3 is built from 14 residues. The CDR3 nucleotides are TGCGCCAGCAGCTCCGGACCAGGGAGAGATGAGCAGTTCTTC. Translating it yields CASSSGPGRDEQFF.

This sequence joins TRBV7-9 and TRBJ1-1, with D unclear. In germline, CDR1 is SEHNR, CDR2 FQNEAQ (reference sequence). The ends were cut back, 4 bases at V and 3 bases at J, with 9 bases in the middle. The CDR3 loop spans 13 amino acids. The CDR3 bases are TGTGCCAGCAGCTATTCCCTGGACACTGAAGCTTTCTTT. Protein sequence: CASSYSLDTEAFF.

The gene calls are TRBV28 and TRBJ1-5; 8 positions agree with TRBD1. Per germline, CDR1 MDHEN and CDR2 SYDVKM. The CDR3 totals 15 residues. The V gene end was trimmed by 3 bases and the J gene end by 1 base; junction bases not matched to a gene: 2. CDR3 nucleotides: TGTGCCAGCAGTTTTTGGGACAGGAGCAATCAGCCCCAGCATTTT. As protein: CASSFWDRSNQPQHF.

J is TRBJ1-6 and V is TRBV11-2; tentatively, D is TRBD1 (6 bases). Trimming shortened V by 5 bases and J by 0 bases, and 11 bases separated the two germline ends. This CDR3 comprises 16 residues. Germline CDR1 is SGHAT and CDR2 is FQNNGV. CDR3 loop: CASSPRQASYNSPLHF. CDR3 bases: TGTGCCAGCAGCCCCCGACAGGCCTCCTATAATTCACCCCTCCACTTT.

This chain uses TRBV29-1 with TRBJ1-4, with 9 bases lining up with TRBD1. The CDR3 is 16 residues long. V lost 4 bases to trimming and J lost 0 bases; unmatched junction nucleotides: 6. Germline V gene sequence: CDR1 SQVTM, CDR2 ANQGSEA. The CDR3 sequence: CSVVGQGASTNEKLFF. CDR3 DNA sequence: TGCAGCGTTGTGGGACAGGGAGCGTCAACTAATGAAAAACTGTTTTTT.

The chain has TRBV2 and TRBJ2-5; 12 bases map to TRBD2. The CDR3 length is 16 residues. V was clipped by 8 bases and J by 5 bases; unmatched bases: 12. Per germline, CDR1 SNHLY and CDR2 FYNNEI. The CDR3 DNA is TGTGCCAGCGGAAAAAAGACTAGCGGGAGTGAGGAGACCCAGTACTTC. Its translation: CASGKKTSGSEETQYF.

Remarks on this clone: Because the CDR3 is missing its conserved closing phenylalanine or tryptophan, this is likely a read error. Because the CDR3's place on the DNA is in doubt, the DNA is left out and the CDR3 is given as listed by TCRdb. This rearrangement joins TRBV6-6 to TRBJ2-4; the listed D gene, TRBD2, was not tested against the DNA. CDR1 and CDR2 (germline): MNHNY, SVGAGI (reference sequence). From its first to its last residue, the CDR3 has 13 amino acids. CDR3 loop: CASSDLGLAGWSL.

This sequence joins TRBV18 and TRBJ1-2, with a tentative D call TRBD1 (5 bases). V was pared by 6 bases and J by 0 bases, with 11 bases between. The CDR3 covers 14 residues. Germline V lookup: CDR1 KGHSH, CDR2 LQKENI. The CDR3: CASSEGLANYGYTF. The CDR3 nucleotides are TGTGCCAGCTCGGAGGGGCTAGCTAACTATGGCTACACCTTC.

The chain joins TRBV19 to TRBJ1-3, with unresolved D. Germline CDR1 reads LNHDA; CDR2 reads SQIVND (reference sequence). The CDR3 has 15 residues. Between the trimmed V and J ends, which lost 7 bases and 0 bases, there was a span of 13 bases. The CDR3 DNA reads TGTGCCAGTACCACGGACGGAAGCTCTGGAAACACCATATATTTT. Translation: CASTTDGSSGNTIYF.

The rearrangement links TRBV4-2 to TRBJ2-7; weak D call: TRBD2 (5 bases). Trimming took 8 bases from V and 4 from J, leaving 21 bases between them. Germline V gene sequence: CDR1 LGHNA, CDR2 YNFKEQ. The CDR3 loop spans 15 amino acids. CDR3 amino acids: CASGPPGSLVYEQYF. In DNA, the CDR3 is TGTGCCAGCGGACCCCCGGGGAGTCTAGTTTACGAGCAGTACTTC.

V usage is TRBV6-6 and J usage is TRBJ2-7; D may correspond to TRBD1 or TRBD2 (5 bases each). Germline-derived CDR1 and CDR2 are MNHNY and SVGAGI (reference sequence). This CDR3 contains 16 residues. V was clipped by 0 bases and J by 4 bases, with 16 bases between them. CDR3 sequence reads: CASSYSTGQGRYEQYF. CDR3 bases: TGTGCCAGCAGTTACTCGACCGGGCAGGGACGGTACGAGCAGTACTTC.

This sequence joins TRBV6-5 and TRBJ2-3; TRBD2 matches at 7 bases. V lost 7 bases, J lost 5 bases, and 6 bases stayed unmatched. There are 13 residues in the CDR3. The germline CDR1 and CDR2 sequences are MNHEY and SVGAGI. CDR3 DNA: TGTGCCAGCACGGTGTCGGGAGGAGATACGCAGTATTTT. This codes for CASTVSGGDTQYF.

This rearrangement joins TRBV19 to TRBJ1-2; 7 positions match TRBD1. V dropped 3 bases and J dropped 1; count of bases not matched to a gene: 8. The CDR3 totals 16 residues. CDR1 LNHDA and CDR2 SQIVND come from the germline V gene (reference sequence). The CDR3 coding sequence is TGTGCCAGTAGTATGAGGGACAGTAGATTTAACTATGGCTACACCTTC. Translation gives CASSMRDSRFNYGYTF.